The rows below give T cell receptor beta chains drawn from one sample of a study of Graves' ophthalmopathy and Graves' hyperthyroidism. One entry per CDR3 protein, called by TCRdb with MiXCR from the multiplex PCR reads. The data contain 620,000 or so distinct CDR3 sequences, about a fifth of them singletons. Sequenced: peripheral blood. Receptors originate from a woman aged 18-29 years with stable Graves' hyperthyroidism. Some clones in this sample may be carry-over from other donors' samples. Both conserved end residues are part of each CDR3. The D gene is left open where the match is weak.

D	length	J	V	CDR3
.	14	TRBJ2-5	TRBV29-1	CSVEDLDNQETQYF
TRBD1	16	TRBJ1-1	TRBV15	CATSSSRTGVNTEAFF
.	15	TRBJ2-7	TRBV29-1	CSVEAEWQRSYEQYF
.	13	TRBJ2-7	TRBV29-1	CSVGADLPYEQYF
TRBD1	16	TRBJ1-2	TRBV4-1	CASSHSRTGLDYGYTF
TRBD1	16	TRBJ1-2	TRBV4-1	CASSQVSTGDPYGYTF
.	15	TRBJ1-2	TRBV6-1	CASSEAGPGTHGYTF
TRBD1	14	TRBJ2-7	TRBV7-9	CASSSRDRGKEQYF
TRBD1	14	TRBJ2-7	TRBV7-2	CASSTDRGRYEQYF
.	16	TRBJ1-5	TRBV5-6	CASSSQGRYSNQPQHF
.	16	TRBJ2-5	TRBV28	CASSFMPGTYQETQYF
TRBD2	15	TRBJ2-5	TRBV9	CASSVAGVTQETQYF
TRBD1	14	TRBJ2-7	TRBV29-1	CSVGPRQGPYEQYF
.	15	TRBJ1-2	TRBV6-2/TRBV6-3	CASSYRSRRNYGYTF
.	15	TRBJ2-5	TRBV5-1	CASSLDFRYQETQYF
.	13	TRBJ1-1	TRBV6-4	CASSMTWNTEAFF
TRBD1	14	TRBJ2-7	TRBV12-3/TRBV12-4	CASSRQGIGYEQYF
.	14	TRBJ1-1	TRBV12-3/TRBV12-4	CASSLSISGNSAFF
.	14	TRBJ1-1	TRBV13	CASSLRGFGTEAFF
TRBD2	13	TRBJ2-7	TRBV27	CASKRTSGYEQYF
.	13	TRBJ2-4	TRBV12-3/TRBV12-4	CASKLYSGNIQYF
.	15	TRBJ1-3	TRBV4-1	CASSQDRALGNTIYF
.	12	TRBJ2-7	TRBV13	CASSRLNYEQYF
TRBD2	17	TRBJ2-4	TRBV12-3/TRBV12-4	CASSLRVTGGVKNIQYF
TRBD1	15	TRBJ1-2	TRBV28	CASGGQGTSNYGYTF
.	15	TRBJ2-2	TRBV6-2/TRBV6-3	CATWTGREATGELFF
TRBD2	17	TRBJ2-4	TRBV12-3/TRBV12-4	CASSSITGTSKGNIQYF
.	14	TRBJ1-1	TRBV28	CATHQPGMNTEAFF
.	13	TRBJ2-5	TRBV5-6	CASSPAGAGTQYF
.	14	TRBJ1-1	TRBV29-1	CSAGQGGVNTEAFF
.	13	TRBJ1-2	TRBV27	CASSRISNYGYTF
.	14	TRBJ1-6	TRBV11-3	CASSLEMVNSPLHF
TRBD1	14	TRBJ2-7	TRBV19	CASSTLTGAYEQYF
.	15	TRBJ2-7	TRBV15	CATSRDLGPSYEQYF
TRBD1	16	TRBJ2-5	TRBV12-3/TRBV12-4	CASSSPAGTGGETQYF
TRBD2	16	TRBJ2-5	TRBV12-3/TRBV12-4	CASSRRTSGFQETQYF
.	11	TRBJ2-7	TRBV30	CAWSQGAEQYF
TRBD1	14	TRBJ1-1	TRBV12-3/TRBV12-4	CASSSRTGGPEAFF
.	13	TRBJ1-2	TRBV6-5	CASSYHGNYGYTF
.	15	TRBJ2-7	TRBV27	CASSLGRTPIYEQYF
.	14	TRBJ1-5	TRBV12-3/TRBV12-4	CASSLSGSNQPQHF
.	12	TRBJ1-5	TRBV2	CASSTAGQPQHF
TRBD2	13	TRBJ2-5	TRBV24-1	CATSAGGWETQYF
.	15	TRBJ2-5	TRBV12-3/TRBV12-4	CASSDLATDQETQYF
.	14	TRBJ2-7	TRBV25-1	CASSEYGRAYEQYF
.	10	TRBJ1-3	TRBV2	CASKGNTIYF
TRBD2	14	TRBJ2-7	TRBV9	CASSGSGTSYEQYF